This T cell receptor beta chain was captured in a study of blood T cells in healthy people across ages. Study-wide results and caveats: Long-lived donors exceeded aged donors in naive CD4+ cells and diversity.

Notes on this clonotype: The antigen is unknown.

The authors ran a second PCR of 7 to 11 cycles using a sample-barcoded 5' primer and a J-beta primer mix. Researchers report that a template-switch adaptor with 12 random nucleotides tagged each cDNA molecule. Researchers report that each sample yielded at least 3 million CDR3-containing paired-end reads. Via MiXCR, TCRdb re-called the 5' RACE reads, giving one row per CDR3 protein. Among approximately 770,000 distinct CDR3 sequences, 58% were seen once, and the ten largest hold 22%. V lost 8 bases to trimming and J lost 6 bases, with 24 bases between them. This CDR3 has 16 residues. CDR1 SGHVS and CDR2 FNYEAQ come from the germline V gene.

The clonotype originates from a man aged 25-40 years in good health. Sequenced: blood. V and J are TRBV7-6 and TRBJ2-3; D is possibly TRBD2 (6 bases). The CDR3 here is CASCAGSGLSTDTQYF. The CDR3 nucleotides are TGTGCCAGCTGCGCCGGGAGCGGGCTCTCCACGGATACGCAGTATTTT.